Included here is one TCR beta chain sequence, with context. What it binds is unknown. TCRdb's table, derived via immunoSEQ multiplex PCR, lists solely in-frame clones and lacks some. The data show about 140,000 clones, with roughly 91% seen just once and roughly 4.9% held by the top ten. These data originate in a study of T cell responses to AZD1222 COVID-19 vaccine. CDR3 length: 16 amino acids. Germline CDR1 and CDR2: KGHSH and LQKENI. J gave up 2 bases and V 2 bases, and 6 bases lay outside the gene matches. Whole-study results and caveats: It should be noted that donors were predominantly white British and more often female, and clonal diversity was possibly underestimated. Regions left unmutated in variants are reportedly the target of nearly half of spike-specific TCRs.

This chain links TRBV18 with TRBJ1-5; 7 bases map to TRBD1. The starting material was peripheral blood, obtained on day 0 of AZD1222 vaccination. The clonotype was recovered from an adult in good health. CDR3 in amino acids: CASSPGGGGGNQPQHF. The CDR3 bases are TGTGCCAGCTCACCAGGAGGGGGCGGGGGCAATCAGCCCCAGCATTTT.